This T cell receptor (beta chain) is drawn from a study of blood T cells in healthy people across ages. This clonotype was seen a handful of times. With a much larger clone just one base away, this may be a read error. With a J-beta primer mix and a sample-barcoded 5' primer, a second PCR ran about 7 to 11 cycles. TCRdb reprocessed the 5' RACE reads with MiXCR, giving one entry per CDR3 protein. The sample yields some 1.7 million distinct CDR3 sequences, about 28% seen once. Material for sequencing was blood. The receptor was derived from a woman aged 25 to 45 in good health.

CDR3 in DNA: TGTGCCATCAGCCCGGGACCTTCGAACTATGGCTACACCTTC. It specifies CAISPGPSNYGYTF. The chain combines TRBV6-1 with TRBJ1-2, with D maybe TRBD1 (5 bases). Germline loops: CDR1 MNHNS, CDR2 SASEGT. This CDR3 comprises 14 residues. The V end lost 10 bases, the J end lost 2 bases, and 17 bases lay between the germline ends.